What follows are 19 T cell receptor beta chains derived from one specimen sequenced in a study of blood T cells in healthy people across ages. Sample-barcoded 5' priming and a J-beta primer mix drove a second PCR of about 7 to 11 cycles. TCRdb re-called the 5' RACE reads with MiXCR, one entry per CDR3 protein. Of 650,000 to 800,000 distinct CDR3 sequences listed, around 43% are singletons. Sequenced material: blood. The receptor source for this set is a man aged 55 to 69 in good health.

CDR3 nucleotide sequence: TGCGCCAGCAGCTCAGCGGGTCAAACCACAGATACGCAGTATTTT. Translated: CASSSAGQTTDTQYF. The J gene is TRBJ2-3, the V gene TRBV5-1; D possibly corresponds to TRBD2 (6 bases). Germline values: CDR1 SGHRS, CDR2 YFSETQ. Deletions cut 3 bases from V and 2 bases from J, with 13 bases between. This CDR3 comprises 15 residues.

A few counts support this clonotype. The chain has TRBV11-2 and TRBJ2-5; weak D call: TRBD1 (5 bases). Per the germline V gene, CDR1 is SGHAT and CDR2 is FQNNGV. The CDR3 contains 16 residues. V was pared by 5 bases and J by 5 bases, with 21 bases between. The CDR3 spells CASSPGSGLVWETQYF. In DNA form, the CDR3 reads TGTGCCAGCAGCCCTGGGTCAGGGCTGGTGTGGGAGACCCAGTACTTC. The full variable domain, in which reference TRBV11-2 and TRBJ2-5 provide the parts outside the CDR3, is EAGVAQSPRYKIIEKRQSVAFWCNPISGHATLYWYQQILGQGPKLLIQFQNNGVVDDSQLPKDRFSAERLKGVDSTLKIQPAKLEDSAVYLCASSPGSGLVWETQYFGPGTRLLVL.

This clonotype was seen a handful of times. The rearrangement uses TRBV4-3 and TRBJ2-7, with 7 bases fitting TRBD1. This CDR3 is built from 16 residues. Germline V gene data show CDR1 as LGHNA and CDR2 as YSLEER. V was pared by 0 bases and J by 1 base, with 6 bases of the junction left unmatched. This CDR3 reads CASSQEPGGISYEQYF. CDR3 nucleotides: TGCGCCAGCAGCCAAGAACCAGGGGGTATTTCCTACGAGCAGTACTTC.

The V call is TRBV21-1, the J call TRBJ2-7; TRBD2 is taken as the D call from the table, unchecked against the DNA. TRBV21-1 is listed as a pseudogene. The CDR3 runs to 16 residues. Written as DNA, the CDR3 is TGTGCCAGCAGCAAAGGGGAGAGCTCTAGCTCCTACGAGCAGTACTTC. This translates into CASSKGESSSSYEQYF.

This clonotype was detected many times. The chain carries TRBV7-9 and TRBJ2-1, with TRBD2 matching over 10 bases. The junction had 4 bases not matched to a gene; V was cut back by 5 bases and J by 6 bases. CDR1 SEHNR and CDR2 FQNEAQ come from the germline V gene (reference sequence). The length of the CDR3 is 14 residues. This CDR3 reads CASSRAGGPNEQFF. The CDR3 DNA is TGTGCCAGCAGCCGAGCGGGGGGGCCCAATGAGCAGTTCTTC.

This rearrangement joins TRBV7-2 to TRBJ2-4, with 7 bases identical to TRBD1. V shed 6 bases and J 2 bases; nucleotides not matched to a gene: 4. CDR1 and CDR2 (germline): SGHTA, FQGNSA. This CDR3 is 14 amino acids long. This chain's CDR3 is CASSPGGSKNIQYF. For the CDR3, the DNA is TGTGCCAGCAGTCCAGGGGGATCCAAAAACATTCAGTACTTC.

The chain has TRBV2 and TRBJ1-1; 8 bases agree with TRBD1. CDR1 is SNHLY, CDR2 FYNNEI, per germline. The CDR3 loop spans 14 amino acids. J was trimmed by 1 base and V by 6 bases; bases with no gene match: 4. CDR3 amino acids: CASSWDRTNTEAFF. CDR3 DNA sequence: TGTGCCAGCAGCTGGGACAGGACGAACACTGAAGCTTTCTTT.

This clonotype turned up a few times. The chain recombines TRBV14 with TRBJ2-1; TRBD1 is a possible D gene (6 bases). V lost 4 bases and J 1 base, leaving 14 bases between the germline ends. This CDR3 is built from 16 residues. Germline values: CDR1 SGHDN, CDR2 FVKESK. CDR3 DNA sequence: TGTGCCAGCAGCCCATTACAGGGTACGTCCTACAATGAGCAGTTCTTC. Its translation: CASSPLQGTSYNEQFF.

As regards this clonotype: Just one base apart from a much larger clone, this may be a read error. The rearrangement joins TRBV12-3 or TRBV12-4 to TRBJ2-5; perhaps TRBD1 as D (5 bases). V gave up 4 bases and J gave up 11 bases, with 20 bases separating them. CDR3 length equals 14 residues. The CDR3 here is CASSSSDIYDEQYF. The CDR3 nucleotides are TGTGCCAGCAGTTCGTCGGACATCTACGATGAGCAGTACTTC.

This clonotype was seen at least ten times. The gene calls are TRBV29-1 and TRBJ2-5, with D uncertain. Trimming left V 2 bases short and J 4 bases short, with 14 bases between. The germline V gene encodes CDR1 SQVTM and CDR2 ANQGSEA. The CDR3 length is 14 residues. CDR3 in amino acids: CSVELWGSPETQYF. DNA of the CDR3: TGCAGCGTTGAATTGTGGGGTTCCCCAGAGACCCAGTACTTC.

This clonotype appeared a single time. Mismatch with germline at one junction end may stem from a read error. The chain employs TRBV5-5 and TRBJ2-1; D perhaps matches TRBD1 (6 bases). The CDR3 extends over 19 amino acids. Germline loops: CDR1 SGHKS, CDR2 YYEKEE (reference sequence). The CDR3 sequence is CASSAGAFLSGAGDKEQFF. The CDR3 DNA reads TGTGCCAGCAGCGCTGGTGCCTTCCTATCTGGGGCTGGGGACAAGGAGCAGTTCTTC.

J is TRBJ2-1 and V is TRBV9; D is uncertain. Germline CDR1 and CDR2: SGDLS and YYNGEE. V lost 3 bases to trimming and J lost 7 bases, with 17 bases between them. This CDR3 comprises 15 residues. CDR3 region: CASSESLEVGNEQFF. For the CDR3, the DNA is TGTGCCAGCAGCGAGTCCCTAGAAGTGGGGAATGAGCAGTTCTTC.

The rearrangement joins TRBV13 to TRBJ2-2, with D perhaps TRBD2 (6 bases). There are 15 residues in the CDR3. In germline, CDR1 is PRHDT, CDR2 FYEKMQ (reference sequence). V shed 4 bases and J shed 0 bases, with 9 bases lying between them. The CDR3 DNA reads TGTGCCAGCAGCTCACTAGCCCCGAACACCGGGGAGCTGTTTTTT. Translated: CASSSLAPNTGELFF.

V usage is TRBV5-1 and J usage is TRBJ2-7, with 11 positions matching TRBD1. The CDR3 has 15 amino acids. Germline CDR1 is SGHRS and CDR2 is YFSETQ. The V and J ends lost 4 bases and 6 bases, in that order; junction bases with no gene match: 9. The CDR3 DNA reads TGCGCCAGCAGCGACATAAGGACAGGGGGCATCGAGCAGTACTTC. Amino acid sequence: CASSDIRTGGIEQYF. The full variable domain, in which reference TRBV5-1 and TRBJ2-7 provide the parts outside the CDR3, is KAGVTQTPRYLIKTRGQQVTLSCSPISGHRSVSWYQQTPGQGLQFLFEYFSETQRNKGNFPGRFSGRQFSNSRSEMNVSTLELGDSALYLCASSDIRTGGIEQYFGPGTRLTVT.

This clonotype was counted only a few times. The rearrangement links TRBV20-1 to TRBJ2-2; D is unclear. The CDR3 has 11 amino acids. Trimming cost V 5 bases and J 8 bases, with 9 bases left between them. Germline V gives CDR1 DFQATT, CDR2 SNEGSKA (reference sequence). In DNA form, the CDR3 reads TGCAGTGCTGGCCTATTAGGGGAGCTGTTTTTT. Protein sequence: CSAGLLGELFF.

The chain has TRBV6-1 and TRBJ2-3; tentatively, D is TRBD1 or TRBD2 (5 bases each). Per germline, CDR1 MNHNS and CDR2 SASEGT. V shed 6 bases and J shed 8 bases, with 15 bases lying between them. The CDR3 spans 13 residues. As DNA, the CDR3 is TGTGCCAGCAGCGCCTCCGAGGGGACTACGCAGTATTTT. This translates into CASSASEGTTQYF.

Only one count was recorded for this clonotype. The genes are TRBV10-3 and TRBJ2-3; TRBD2 matches at 12 bases. Trimming at V came to 6 bases and at J to 1 base, leaving 2 bases not matched to a gene. This CDR3 has 15 residues. The germline V gene has CDR1 ENHRY and CDR2 SYGVKD. The CDR3 DNA sequence: TGTGCCATCAGGAGGACTAGCGGGGGCACAGATACGCAGTATTTT. It yields the protein CAIRRTSGGTDTQYF.

This clonotype has a handful of counts. The chain's CDR3 is CASSVGASVRNIQYF. In DNA, the CDR3 is TGTGCCAGCAGCGTAGGGGCTAGCGTGCGAAACATTCAGTACTTC. The chain uses TRBV9 and TRBJ2-4; TRBD2 might be the D (6 bases). From germline, CDR1 is SGDLS and CDR2 YYNGEE. Trimming took off 0 bases at V and 6 bases at J, with 13 bases between the two ends. The CDR3 contains 15 residues.

The rearrangement uses TRBV6-6 and TRBJ2-3, with D tentatively TRBD1 (6 bases). In germline, CDR1 is MNHNY, CDR2 SVGAGI (reference sequence). V was trimmed by 6 bases and J by 3 bases, leaving 16 bases between them. CDR3 length: 15 residues. The CDR3 here is CASRNREYGTDTQYF. The CDR3 bases are TGTGCCAGCAGGAACAGGGAGTATGGTACAGATACGCAGTATTTT.